One and the same sample provided the 30 T cell receptor beta chains below, sequenced in a study of lymphopenia after photon versus proton radiotherapy. Assay: immunoSEQ multiplex PCR; the TCRdb copy retains only in-frame clones and omits some. The repertoire holds roughly 150,000 clones, with approximately 86% as singletons. The sequences come from peripheral blood, collected from a patient treated with photon-based radiotherapy. Receptor source: a man aged 45-65 years with gastric cancer.

The chain recombines TRBV4-1 with TRBJ2-7, with D possibly called TRBD1 or TRBD2 (7 bases each). V was pared by 0 bases and J by 4 bases, with 13 bases between. CDR1 is MGHRA and CDR2 is YSYEKL in the germline V gene. This CDR3 spans 15 amino acids. This CDR3 is CASSQDARGGYEQYF. In nucleotides, the CDR3 is TGCGCCAGCAGCCAAGACGCCAGGGGGGGATACGAGCAGTACTTC.

V usage is TRBV18 and J usage is TRBJ1-1; TRBD1 aligns across 11 bases. CDR3 length: 15 amino acids. Germline assignment: CDR1 KGHSH and CDR2 LQKENI. The ends lost 3 bases at V and 4 bases at J; junction bases unmatched: 4. CDR3 sequence: CASSPVGTGGTEAFF. The CDR3, as DNA: TGTGCCAGCTCACCGGTCGGGACAGGGGGCACTGAAGCTTTCTTT. The full variable domain, rest sourced from reference TRBV18 and TRBJ1-1, is NAGVMQNPRHLVRRRGQEARLRCSPMKGHSHVYWYRQLPEEGLKFMVYLQKENIIDESGMPKERFSAEFPKEGPSILRIQQVVRGDSAAYFCASSPVGTGGTEAFFGQGTRLTVV.

The chain employs TRBV28 and TRBJ2-7; D is perhaps TRBD2 (5 bases). The length of the CDR3 is 11 residues. Per the germline V gene, CDR1 is MDHEN and CDR2 is SYDVKM. V dropped 6 bases and J dropped 3 bases, with 6 bases sitting between them. In DNA form, the CDR3 reads TGTGCCAGCAGCACTAGCTACGAGCAGTACTTC. Protein product: CASSTSYEQYF.

This chain joins TRBV30 and TRBJ2-2, with a weak D call TRBD2 (6 bases). Trimming removed 4 bases at V and 1 base at J, with 13 bases between. CDR3 size: 15 residues. Germline V gene lookup returns CDR1 GTSNPN and CDR2 SVGIG (reference sequence). CDR3: CAWKYGLKNTGELFF. The CDR3 bases are TGTGCCTGGAAGTATGGACTAAAGAACACCGGGGAGCTGTTTTTT.

The gene calls are TRBV9 and TRBJ2-1; D perhaps matches TRBD1 (6 bases). V was cut by 3 bases and J by 4 bases, with 14 bases left in between. The germline gives CDR1 SGDLS, CDR2 YYNGEE. The CDR3 contains 15 residues. CDR3 loop: CASSAGTKPYNEQFF. The CDR3 nucleotides are TGTGCCAGCAGCGCCGGGACAAAACCTTACAATGAGCAGTTCTTC.

There are a few counts of this clone. The chain recombines TRBV5-1 with TRBJ2-3, with 10 bases lining up with TRBD2. Germline V gene lookup returns CDR1 SGHRS and CDR2 YFSETQ. CDR3 length equals 15 residues. V was clipped by 9 bases and J by 6 bases; unmatched bases: 13. CDR3 in amino acids: CATSKASGRGDTQYF. CDR3 DNA sequence: TGCGCCACCTCAAAGGCTAGCGGGAGAGGTGATACGCAGTATTTT.

V gene TRBV30 combines with J gene TRBJ1-6, with TRBD1 matching over 8 bases. The CDR3 sequence is 13 residues long. Unmatched junction bases numbered 7, after V lost 5 bases and J lost 10 bases. Germline CDR1 reads GTSNPN; CDR2 reads SVGIG (reference sequence). The CDR3 reads CAWENAGGSPLHF. The CDR3 DNA sequence: TGTGCCTGGGAGAACGCAGGGGGCTCACCCCTCCACTTT. Filled out from reference TRBV30 and TRBJ1-6, the complete variable domain reads SQTIHQWPATLVQPVGSPLSLECTVEGTSNPNLYWYRQAAGRGLQLLFYSVGIGQISSEVPQNLSASRPQDRQFILSSKKLLLSDSGFYLCAWENAGGSPLHFGNGTRLTVT.

This chain uses TRBV7-2 with TRBJ1-4, with TRBD1 matching 8 bases. Germline V gene lookup returns CDR1 SGHTA and CDR2 FQGNSA. The junction had 7 bases not matched to a gene; V was cut back by 1 base and J by 3 bases. This CDR3 has 17 residues. Here the CDR3 reads CASSLVGQGAANEKLFF. The CDR3 nucleotides are TGTGCCAGCAGCTTAGTAGGGCAGGGGGCGGCTAATGAAAAACTGTTTTTT.

The CDR3 protein is CASSIVRTSSGANVLTF. CDR3 nucleotides: TGTGCCAGTAGTATAGTCAGGACAAGCTCTGGGGCCAACGTCCTGACTTTC. The J gene is TRBJ2-6, the V gene TRBV19; possible D gene TRBD1, 5 bases. Between the trimmed V and J ends, which lost 1 base and 0 bases, there was a span of 10 bases. This CDR3 has 17 residues. Germline loops: CDR1 LNHDA, CDR2 SQIVND (reference sequence). Full variable domain (rest looked up from reference TRBV19 and TRBJ2-6): DGGITQSPKYLFRKEGQNVTLSCEQNLNHDAMYWYRQDPGQGLRLIYYSQIVNDFQKGDIAEGYSVSREKKESFPLTVTSAQKNPTAFYLCASSIVRTSSGANVLTFGAGSRLTVL.

The chain joins TRBV6-6 to TRBJ1-2; D might be TRBD1 (6 bases). The CDR3 has 13 amino acids. The germline CDR1 and CDR2 sequences are MNHNY and SVGAGI (reference sequence). V gave up 6 bases and J gave up 3 bases, with 11 bases separating them. Written as DNA, the CDR3 is TGTGCCAGCAGACCCCGGACAGACTATGGCTACACCTTC. The encoded protein is CASRPRTDYGYTF.

The chain has TRBV7-2 and TRBJ2-3; D unclear. The germline V gene encodes CDR1 SGHTA and CDR2 FQGNSA. V was shortened by 1 base and J by 6 bases, with 5 bases between the two germline ends. There are 12 residues in the CDR3. CDR3 sequence: CASSLGRDTQYF. The CDR3 DNA reads as TGTGCCAGCAGCTTAGGGCGGGATACGCAGTATTTT.

V gene TRBV30 combines with J gene TRBJ1-4; D is unresolved. This CDR3 is built from 12 residues. Per the germline V gene, CDR1 is GTSNPN and CDR2 is SVGIG (reference sequence). Trimming removed 0 bases at V and 8 bases at J, with 7 bases between. The CDR3 here is CAWSVQQEKLFF. In DNA form, the CDR3 reads TGTGCCTGGAGTGTACAGCAGGAAAAACTGTTTTTT.

The chain links TRBV27 to TRBJ2-7; D unresolved. Trimming removed 5 bases from V and 5 bases from J, with 22 bases in between. The CDR3 is made up of 16 amino acids. Germline loops: CDR1 MNHEY, CDR2 SMNVEV (reference sequence). CDR3 residues: CASSPPGRILPDEQYF. In DNA form, the CDR3 reads TGTGCCAGCAGTCCCCCGGGCAGAATATTACCGGACGAGCAGTACTTC.

The V gene is TRBV6-6, the J gene TRBJ2-7, with TRBD2 matching over 8 bases. V lost 2 bases to trimming and J lost 3 bases; unmatched junction nucleotides: 9. The CDR3 totals 16 residues. Germline-derived CDR1 and CDR2 are MNHNY and SVGAGI (reference sequence). CDR3 DNA sequence: TGTGCCAGCAGTTACGACCCTACGGGGGGGCACTACGAGCAGTACTTC. Protein product: CASSYDPTGGHYEQYF.

The V and J genes are TRBV5-1 and TRBJ2-3; 7 bases line up with TRBD2. CDR1 and CDR2 (germline): SGHRS, YFSETQ. CDR3 size: 14 residues. The V segment lost 2 bases and the J segment 4 bases; nucleotides outside the gene matches: 4. The CDR3 sequence: CASSFGGGSDTQYF. The CDR3 DNA reads as TGCGCCAGCAGCTTCGGCGGGGGATCAGATACGCAGTATTTT.

The gene calls are TRBV11-2 and TRBJ1-1, with D perhaps matching TRBD1 (5 bases). The CDR3 extends over 14 amino acids. V was shortened by 7 bases and J by 5 bases, with 17 bases between the two germline ends. Germline CDR1 is SGHAT and CDR2 is FQNNGV. The CDR3: CASTLFWGRTEAFF. CDR3 DNA: TGTGCCAGCACCCTATTCTGGGGGAGGACTGAAGCTTTCTTT.

The V call is TRBV5-6, the J call TRBJ2-5; 10 bases match TRBD2. Germline CDR1 SGHDT, CDR2 YYEEEE. The CDR3 totals 16 residues. V was pared by 3 bases and J by 5 bases, with 10 bases of the junction left unmatched. CDR3 nucleotide sequence: TGTGCCAGCAGCTGGGGTAGCGGGAGGTTCAGGGAGACCCAGTACTTC. Its protein is CASSWGSGRFRETQYF.

This clone is a singleton in its sample. The chain uses TRBV25-1 and TRBJ2-5, with 9 nucleotides matching TRBD1. V shed 6 bases, J shed 4 bases, and the junction held 6 bases outside the gene matches. This CDR3 is built from 14 residues. The V gene's germline CDR1 is MGHDK and CDR2 SYGVNS. CDR3 DNA sequence: TGTGCCAGCAGGGAAACAGGGGGCCGAGAGACCCAGTACTTC. This sequence encodes CASRETGGRETQYF.

The chain is built from TRBV21-1 and TRBJ1-1. TRBV21-1 is a pseudogene locus. This CDR3 is 15 amino acids long. The CDR3: CASSKLWAGDTEAFF. CDR3 sequence (DNA): TGTGCCAGCAGCAAGTTGTGGGCCGGGGACACTGAAGCTTTCTTT.

The rearrangement links TRBV11-2 to TRBJ2-5; 9 positions agree with TRBD1. CDR3 length: 16 amino acids. Looked up from germline, CDR1 is SGHAT and CDR2 is FQNNGV. V shed 5 bases, J shed 1 base, and the junction held 8 bases outside the gene matches. The CDR3 nucleotides read TGTGCCAGCAGCCCAGGGACAGGGAGAGTCCAAGAGACCCAGTACTTC. Amino acids: CASSPGTGRVQETQYF.

This sequence joins TRBV6-6 and TRBJ1-3; tentative D call: TRBD1 (5 bases). V lost 7 bases and J lost 4, with 11 bases in between. Germline V gene data show CDR1 as MNHNY and CDR2 as SVGAGI (reference sequence). This CDR3 is 13 amino acids long. The CDR3 reads CASMGGVGNTIYF. CDR3 nucleotides: TGTGCCAGCATGGGGGGGGTCGGAAACACCATATATTTT.

The chain couples TRBV29-1 to TRBJ2-5; 10 bases are shared with TRBD1. This CDR3 is 13 amino acids long. Per the germline V gene, CDR1 is SQVTM and CDR2 is ANQGSEA. Trimming cost V 7 bases and J 2 bases; bases outside gene matches: 4. This chain's CDR3 is CSAGTGVQETQYF. In DNA, the CDR3 is TGCAGCGCCGGGACAGGGGTTCAAGAGACCCAGTACTTC.

The V call is TRBV9, the J call TRBJ2-2; 15 bases map to TRBD2. This CDR3 has 16 residues. V shed 5 bases and J 6 bases; nucleotides not matched to a gene: 5. Germline CDR1 reads SGDLS; CDR2 reads YYNGEE. This CDR3 reads CASSPGLAGGPGELFF. In DNA form, the CDR3 reads TGTGCCAGCAGTCCTGGACTAGCGGGAGGGCCCGGGGAGCTGTTTTTT.

The V and J genes are TRBV15 and TRBJ2-5; 7 bases are shared with TRBD2. This CDR3 spans 17 amino acids. The germline V gene has CDR1 LNHNV and CDR2 YYDKDF (reference sequence). V lost 0 bases to trimming and J lost 4 bases; unmatched junction nucleotides: 11. CDR3 sequence (DNA): TGTGCCACCAGCAGAGAGTGGGGTTCGAGGGAGGGAGAGACCCAGTACTTC. Residues: CATSREWGSREGETQYF.

The gene calls are TRBV29-1 and TRBJ2-5; no clear D gene. This CDR3 has 12 residues. The V end was cut by 6 bases, the J end by 5 bases, with 13 bases between. Per germline, CDR1 SQVTM and CDR2 ANQGSEA. The CDR3 DNA reads TGCAGCGTGGACGGGCCTGGGGAGACCCAGTACTTC. This sequence encodes CSVDGPGETQYF.

The table lists this clone with a count of one. V usage is TRBV2 and J usage is TRBJ2-3; tentative D call: TRBD1 (6 bases). Germline values: CDR1 SNHLY, CDR2 FYNNEI. V lost 6 bases, J lost 1 base, and 17 bases lay in between. This CDR3 spans 16 amino acids. CDR3 nucleotide sequence: TGTGCCAGCAGCTTGGACAGCGTGGTTGGCACAGATACGCAGTATTTT. Its translation: CASSLDSVVGTDTQYF.

The chain has TRBV10-2 and TRBJ2-3, with D perhaps TRBD1 (5 bases). Trimming took 0 bases from V and 2 from J, leaving 12 bases between them. CDR1 WSHSY and CDR2 SAAADI come from the germline V gene. The CDR3 length is 16 residues. The CDR3 sequence: CASSESETAITDTQYF. The CDR3 nucleotides are TGCGCCAGCAGTGAGTCCGAGACAGCTATCACAGATACGCAGTATTTT.

This clone has just one count. The genes are TRBV6-1 and TRBJ2-5, with 10 positions matching TRBD1. This CDR3 comprises 15 residues. V trimming: 6 bases; J trimming: 2 bases; junction bases outside the gene matches: 6. The germline V gene has CDR1 MNHNS and CDR2 SASEGT. CDR3: CASRGTGAPQETQYF. CDR3 DNA sequence: TGTGCCAGCAGGGGGACAGGGGCCCCTCAAGAGACCCAGTACTTC.

This sequence joins TRBV9 and TRBJ2-7; D remains ambiguous. The CDR3 is made up of 11 amino acids. Germline values: CDR1 SGDLS, CDR2 YYNGEE. Between the trimmed V and J ends, which lost 3 bases and 4 bases, there was a span of 5 bases. DNA of the CDR3: TGTGCCAGCAGCGCTGGGTACGAGCAGTACTTC. It yields the protein CASSAGYEQYF.

This rearrangement joins TRBV5-4 to TRBJ1-1; a weak D match, TRBD1 (5 bases). The CDR3 extends over 13 amino acids. Between the trimmed V and J ends, which lost 6 bases and 4 bases, there was a span of 13 bases. Per the germline V gene, CDR1 is SGHNT and CDR2 is YYREEE (reference sequence). CDR3 in amino acids: CASTAAGGTEAFF. The CDR3 DNA reads as TGTGCCAGCACCGCGGCGGGGGGCACTGAAGCTTTCTTT. The variable domain in full, with the rest retrieved from reference TRBV5-4 and TRBJ1-1, is ETGVTQSPTHLIKTRGQQVTLRCSSQSGHNTVSWYQQALGQGPQFIFQYYREEENGRGNFPPRFSGLQFPNYSSELNVNALELDDSALYLCASTAAGGTEAFFGQGTRLTVV.